These T cell receptor beta chains were read from a single sample in a study of blood T cells in healthy people across ages. Via MiXCR, TCRdb re-called the 5' RACE reads, giving one row per CDR3 protein. The sample carries approximately 960,000 distinct CDR3 sequences, roughly 28% recorded once. Another study also made use of these data, one on T cells of mothers and their children.

Sequencing was carried out using blood. The receptor set was obtained from a woman between 35 and 50 years old in good health. Each CDR3 is given with its conserved first and last residue. The D gene is left open where the match is weak. Only some rows state a clone size, as once, few, many or a class for expanded clones.

cdr3_length,v_call,d_call,clone_size,j_call,cdr3_nt,cdr3_aa
14,TRBV5-1,-,once,TRBJ2-7,TGCGCCAGCGGCTTGGTAAACCCAACCTACGAGCAGGACTTC,CASGLVNPTYEQDF
14,TRBV12-3/TRBV12-4,-,many,TRBJ2-1,TGTGCCAGCACCCCTCATGCCCCCTACAATGAGCAGTTCTTC,CASTPHAPYNEQFF
15,TRBV20-1,-,many,TRBJ2-7,TGCAGTGGGGGGGCGGGGGCTGTCCTCTCCTACGAGCAGTACTTC,CSGGAGAVLSYEQYF
16,TRBV12-5,TRBD1,-,TRBJ1-1,TGTGCTAGTGGTTTACAATTTGGACAGGGTGGCACTGAAGCTTTCTTT,CASGLQFGQGGTEAFF
17,TRBV20-1,TRBD2,many,TRBJ2-6,TGCAGTGCTAGATCGACAGGACTAGCGGGGGGAAGCAGCGTCCTGACTTTC,CSARSTGLAGGSSVLTF
14,TRBV24-1,-,-,TRBJ2-3,TGTGCCGCCAGTGATCCGGGCCTCGGGGGTACGCAGTATTTT,CAASDPGLGGTQYF
14,TRBV2,-,-,TRBJ2-1,TGTGCCAGCAGTGGACAAAACTTCTACAATGAGCAGTTCTTC,CASSGQNFYNEQFF
17,TRBV7-6,TRBD1,few,TRBJ2-1,TGTGCCAGCAGCCCGCGACAGGGCCTAAGCTCCTACAATGAGCAGTTCTTC,CASSPRQGLSSYNEQFF
17,TRBV12-3/TRBV12-4,TRBD2,-,TRBJ2-1,TGTACCAGCAGTTTAGGAAGAGCGGGGGGAAGGGGCAATGAGCAGTTCTTC,CTSSLGRAGGRGNEQFF
15,TRBV7-9,-,few,TRBJ1-2,TGTGCCAGCAGCTTAGCGGCCCTCGATTTAGGCGGCTACACCTTC,CASSLAALDLGGYTF
15,TRBV27,TRBD1,-,TRBJ2-7,TGTGCCAGCAGTAACGGACAGGGTACTTTCTGCGAGCAGTACTTC,CASSNGQGTFCEQYF
16,TRBV3-1,TRBD1,many,TRBJ2-1,TGTGCCAGCAGCCAAGCGACCGGGACAGTAAGGCATGAGCAGTTCTTC,CASSQATGTVRHEQFF
16,TRBV5-1,TRBD2,-,TRBJ2-3,TGCGCCAGCAGCTCGACTAGCGGGGCGTGGAGAGATACGCAGTATTTT,CASSSTSGAWRDTQYF
17,TRBV7-2,TRBD1,many,TRBJ2-7,TGTGCCAGCAGCTTAATCGCCACGGGGACAGGGGGCTCCGAGCAGTACTTC,CASSLIATGTGGSEQYF
17,TRBV6-2/TRBV6-3,-,-,TRBJ2-5,TGTGCCAGCAGTTACTCTCCATTACGTGACTTCCAGAAGACCCAGTACTTC,CASSYSPLRDFQKTQYF
16,TRBV5-1,-,-,TRBJ2-1,TGCGCCAGCAGCTTGGGGCGGCAGAGCTCCTACAATGAGCAGTTCTTC,CASSLGRQSSYNEQFF
15,TRBV5-1,-,-,TRBJ2-3,TGCGCCAGCAGCTTGTATGAGCAGAGCACAGATACGCAGTATTTT,CASSLYEQSTDTQYF
18,TRBV4-2,-,many,TRBJ2-7,TGTGCCAGCAGCCAAGATGTAAGAACGGGACTCCGCGAATACGAGCAGTACTTC,CASSQDVRTGLREYEQYF
14,TRBV7-3,-,few,TRBJ2-3,TGTGCCAGCAGCGGGAGGGGGGGGGCAGATACGCAGTATTTT,CASSGRGGADTQYF
13,TRBV29-1,-,few,TRBJ1-2,TGCAGCGTTGATGAGGGGGGAGGGTATGGCTACACCTTC,CSVDEGGGYGYTF
13,TRBV5-6,-,many,TRBJ2-5,TGTGCCAGCAGGGTGGAGAGGGAAGAGACCCAGTACTTC,CASRVEREETQYF
15,TRBV7-3,-,-,TRBJ2-1,TGTGCCAGCAGCGAAGGACAGCGAGTCTACAATGAGCAGTTCTTC,CASSEGQRVYNEQFF
13,TRBV5-1,-,-,TRBJ2-2,TGCGCCAGCAGCTTGAGTTACACCGGGGAGCTGTTTTTT,CASSLSYTGELFF
17,TRBV11-3,TRBD2,few,TRBJ2-3,TGTGCCAGCAGCTACGGACTAGCGGGGGGGCGGTCAGATACGCAGTATTTT,CASSYGLAGGRSDTQYF
17,TRBV7-9,-,-,TRBJ2-6,TGTGCCAGCAGCGACCCCCGGGGCGAAGCTGGGGCCAACGTCCTGACTTTC,CASSDPRGEAGANVLTF
12,TRBV6-2/TRBV6-3,-,-,TRBJ1-2,TGTGCCAGCAACATGGACGGGTATGGCTACACCTTC,CASNMDGYGYTF
14,TRBV18,TRBD1,-,TRBJ1-1,TGTGCCAGCTCACCGGGACAGGGCGTCCGTGAAGCTTTCTTT,CASSPGQGVREAFF
16,TRBV28,-,few,TRBJ2-1,TGTGCCAGCAGGCTGCGACCACAGGTTTCATACAATGAGCAGTTCTTC,CASRLRPQVSYNEQFF
15,TRBV20-1,-,-,TRBJ1-2,TGCAGTGCTAGAGATAGCGGCAGGGTGGACTATGGCTACACCTTC,CSARDSGRVDYGYTF
14,TRBV16,-,few,TRBJ1-5,TGTGCCAGCAGCCAGTCCGGCGGGGAGCAGCCCCAGCATTTT,CASSQSGGEQPQHF
14,TRBV7-3,-,few,TRBJ1-6,TGTGCCAGCAGCCCTACACAGCACAATTCACCCCTCCACTTT,CASSPTQHNSPLHF
17,TRBV18,-,-,TRBJ2-4,TGTGCCAGCTCACCATGGGACAGAAAACTAGCCAAAGACATTCAGTACTTC,CASSPWDRKLAKDIQYF
15,TRBV7-9,-,few,TRBJ2-5,TGTGCCAGCAGCTTATGGCGGGGAGCCCAAGAGACCCAGTACTTC,CASSLWRGAQETQYF
15,TRBV12-3/TRBV12-4,TRBD2,many,TRBJ2-5,TGTGCCAGCAGATCTAGCGGGGGAAACCAAGAGACCCAGTACTTC,CASRSSGGNQETQYF
16,TRBV24-1,-,-,TRBJ2-7,TGTGCCACCAGTGATTTGGTTGAAGTGGTGTTGGATGAGCAGTACTTC,CATSDLVEVVLDEQYF
14,TRBV12-3/TRBV12-4,-,few,TRBJ2-4,TGTGTCAGCAGTTTACGGACAGTGGAGAACATTCAGTACTTC,CVSSLRTVENIQYF
14,TRBV7-3,TRBD1,many,TRBJ2-3,TGTGCCAGCAGTCGGACAGGGGGAACAGATACGCAGTATTTT,CASSRTGGTDTQYF
14,TRBV20-1,TRBD2,few,TRBJ2-3,TGCAGTCCCCGGGGGGGGGTTGTCACAGATACGCAGTATTTT,CSPRGGVVTDTQYF
12,TRBV29-1,-,many,TRBJ2-4,TGCAGCGCGAATACAGATGGTGGCATTCAGTACTTC,CSANTDGGIQYF
15,TRBV10-3,-,many,TRBJ2-5,TGTGCCACGCGCTTTGGGGACACGAGACAAGAGACCCAGTACTTC,CATRFGDTRQETQYF
18,TRBV20-1,TRBD2,-,TRBJ2-1,TGCAGTGCTAGAGATTTAGAGGTAGCGGGGGGCTCCTACAATGAGCAGTTCTTC,CSARDLEVAGGSYNEQFF
16,TRBV7-2,-,-,TRBJ1-5,TGTGCCAGCAGCTTAAAAGGGGGGGATAGCAATCAGCCCCAGCATTTT,CASSLKGGDSNQPQHF
15,TRBV7-9,-,-,TRBJ1-1,TGTGCCAGCACCCGATACGGGGGGCAGAGTACTGAAGCTTTCTTT,CASTRYGGQSTEAFF
13,TRBV5-1,-,many,TRBJ2-5,TGCGCCAGCAGCTCACCCTTCCTGGAGACCCAGTACTTC,CASSSPFLETQYF
13,TRBV20-1,-,few,TRBJ1-2,TGCAGTGCTAGAGATGCCAGTAACTATGGCTACACCTTC,CSARDASNYGYTF
19,TRBV6-2/TRBV6-3,TRBD2,-,TRBJ2-5,TGTGCCAGCAGTTACGATGGGAGCGGGGGGCCACGGGGGCAAGAGACCCAGTACTTC,CASSYDGSGGPRGQETQYF
16,TRBV7-9,TRBD2,few,TRBJ2-7,TGTGCCAGCAGCCTTCTACTAAGCGGGGTAGCCTACGTGCAGTACTTC,CASSLLLSGVAYVQYF
14,TRBV20-1,TRBD2,-,TRBJ2-5,TGCAGTGCTAGAGTAGAGCGGGGGGAAGAGACCCAGTACTTC,CSARVERGEETQYF
17,TRBV7-9,TRBD1,few,TRBJ1-4,TGTGCCAGCAGCTTAGCGAGGACAGGGAGAGCTAATGAAAAACTGTTTTTT,CASSLARTGRANEKLFF
16,TRBV6-5,-,many,TRBJ2-7,TGTGCCAGCAGTCCCGTGGGATTCCTCAGGTCCTACGAGCAGTACTTC,CASSPVGFLRSYEQYF
15,TRBV7-3,TRBD1,-,TRBJ2-3,TGTGCCAGCAGCTCGGGACAGGGGGTCACAGATACGCAGAATTTT,CASSSGQGVTDTQNF
14,TRBV18,TRBD1,few,TRBJ1-1,TGTGCCAGCTCACCAAACCGGGACAGCACTGAAGCTTTCTTT,CASSPNRDSTEAFF
16,TRBV7-2,-,-,TRBJ2-3,TGTGCCAGCAGCTTATTCGGCGGCGGCACGGCAGATACGCAGTATTTT,CASSLFGGGTADTQYF
13,TRBV3-1,-,many,TRBJ1-2,TGTGCCAGCAGCCAAGACTACCTGTATGGCTACACCTTC,CASSQDYLYGYTF
15,TRBV20-1,-,few,TRBJ2-3,TGCAGTGCCCATCGAGTGGGGGTCCCCACAGATACGCAGTATTTT,CSAHRVGVPTDTQYF
14,TRBV12-3/TRBV12-4,-,few,TRBJ1-4,TGTGCCAGCAGTGCAAGAGTTCCTGGTGAAAAACTGTTTTTT,CASSARVPGEKLFF
14,TRBV24-1,-,-,TRBJ2-3,TGTGCCACGTCAATCTCCCTGGGGACAGATACGCAGTATTTT,CATSISLGTDTQYF